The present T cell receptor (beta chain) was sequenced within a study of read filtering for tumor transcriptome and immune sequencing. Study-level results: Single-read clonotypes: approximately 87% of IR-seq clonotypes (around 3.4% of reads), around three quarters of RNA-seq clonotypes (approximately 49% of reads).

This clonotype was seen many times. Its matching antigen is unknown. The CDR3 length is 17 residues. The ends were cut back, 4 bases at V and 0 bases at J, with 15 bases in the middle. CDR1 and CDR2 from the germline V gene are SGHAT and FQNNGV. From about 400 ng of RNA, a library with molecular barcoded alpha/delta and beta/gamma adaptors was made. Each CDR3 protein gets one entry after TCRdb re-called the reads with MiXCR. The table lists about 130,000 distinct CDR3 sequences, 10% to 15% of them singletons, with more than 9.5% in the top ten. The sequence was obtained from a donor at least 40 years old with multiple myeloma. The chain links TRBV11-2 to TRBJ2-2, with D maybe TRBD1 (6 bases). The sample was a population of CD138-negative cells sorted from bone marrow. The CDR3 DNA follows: TGTGCCAGCAGCTCCGAGCCCAGGGGCGCGAACACCGGGGAGCTGTTTTTT. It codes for CASSSEPRGANTGELFF.